This TCR beta chain was sequenced for a study of cytomegalovirus exposure and HLA in healthy donors. The study's findings and limits: Reported findings show TCR beta sequences accurately forecast HLA-A and HLA-B alleles in most subjects. The study designated 160 or so TCR beta chains cytomegalovirus-associated.

A remark on this clone: What it binds is not known. At the DNA level, this CDR3 is encoded by other sequences in the same sample as well.

V gave up 11 bases and J gave up 1 base, with 29 bases separating them. The CDR3 is 18 amino acids. Germline lookup yields CDR1 PRHDT and CDR2 FYEKMQ (reference sequence). Amplification used 60 Vbeta primers and 13 Jbeta primers. Method: immunoSEQ multiplex PCR; TCRdb's copy keeps in-frame clones and lacks some. Here the sample table reports roughly 58,000 clones. The sequence was collected from a woman in her forties or fifties in good health and CMV-seropositive. The sequencing sample was made of PBMCs. V is TRBV13 and J is TRBJ1-1; tentatively, D is TRBD1 (5 bases). CDR3 amino acids: CAPSQGGGWFPQNTEAFF. The CDR3 coding sequence is TGTGCCCCTAGCCAGGGAGGAGGATGGTTCCCTCAGAACACTGAAGCTTTCTTT.